Presented here are 26 T cell receptor beta chains from one specimen sequenced in a study of T cell responses to AZD1222 COVID-19 vaccine. Some clones are missing from TCRdb's copy, which holds only in-frame ones; the method was immunoSEQ multiplex PCR. The data contain 110,000 to 150,000 clones, 92% of them seen just once; the ten biggest clones take up about 3.5%. Here the sequenced sample was peripheral blood, taken 28 days after the second AZD1222 dose. These receptors were collected from an adult who received the AZD1222 COVID-19 vaccine.

The V gene is TRBV11-2, the J gene TRBJ2-1, with 8 bases lining up with TRBD2. The CDR3 has 19 amino acids. V lost 4 bases to trimming and J lost 0 bases; unmatched junction nucleotides: 14. Germline V gene lookup returns CDR1 SGHAT and CDR2 FQNNGV. This chain's CDR3 is CASSSLAGLKLSSYNEQFF. The CDR3 DNA reads as TGTGCCAGCAGCTCTTTAGCGGGACTAAAACTTAGCTCCTACAATGAGCAGTTCTTC.

The chain couples TRBV7-2 to TRBJ2-7; 9 positions agree with TRBD2. The CDR3 is made up of 15 amino acids. The ends lost 5 bases at V and 4 bases at J; junction bases unmatched: 9. Germline lookup yields CDR1 SGHTA and CDR2 FQGNSA. The CDR3 DNA reads TGTGCCAGCAGCACCTTAGCGGGGGACCCATACGAGCAGTACTTC. Translating gives CASSTLAGDPYEQYF.

V usage is TRBV10-3 and J usage is TRBJ2-7, with TRBD2 identical over 9 bases. Germline V gene lookup returns CDR1 ENHRY and CDR2 SYGVKD. After removal of 5 bases from V and 7 bases from J, the junction contained 15 bases not matched to a gene. This CDR3 contains 16 residues. The chain's CDR3 is CAISSTSGTSMGEQYF. CDR3 in DNA: TGTGCCATCAGTTCAACATCCGGGACTAGCATGGGAGAGCAGTACTTC.

In DNA form, the CDR3 reads TGTGCCAGCAGCCGGACAGATTATAATGAAAAACTGTTTTTT. This translates into CASSRTDYNEKLFF. The rearrangement links TRBV7-9 to TRBJ1-4; a weak D match, TRBD1 (6 bases). Trimming cost V 5 bases and J 4 bases, with 11 bases left between them. The length of the CDR3 is 14 residues. CDR1 is SEHNR, CDR2 FQNEAQ, per germline (reference sequence).

The rearrangement joins TRBV30 to TRBJ1-5; D not resolved. CDR1 is GTSNPN, CDR2 SVGIG, per germline (reference sequence). CDR3 length: 13 residues. Trimming took 5 bases from V and 3 from J, leaving 11 bases between them. CDR3 amino acids: CAWQAAYNQPQHF. In DNA form, the CDR3 reads TGTGCCTGGCAAGCGGCCTACAATCAGCCCCAGCATTTT.

The chain links TRBV6-5 to TRBJ2-1, with TRBD2 as a possible D gene (5 bases). The germline CDR1 and CDR2 sequences are MNHEY and SVGAGI. This CDR3 has 14 amino acids. V shed 7 bases and J shed 12 bases, with 22 bases lying between them. The CDR3 DNA follows: TGTGCCAGCATGCTCGCGAGGACCATAGGACTGCAGTTCTTC. Translation: CASMLARTIGLQFF.

J is TRBJ1-6 and V is TRBV28; TRBD1 is a possible D gene (5 bases). There are 20 residues in the CDR3. Between the trimmed V and J ends, which lost 3 bases and 0 bases, there was a span of 21 bases. From germline, CDR1 is MDHEN and CDR2 SYDVKM. CDR3 sequence: CASSLVEGQSLSSYNSPLHF. The CDR3 DNA follows: TGTGCCAGCAGTTTGGTAGAGGGGCAGTCACTGAGCTCCTATAATTCACCCCTCCACTTT.

The rearrangement joins TRBV29-1 to TRBJ2-1, with a tentative D call TRBD1 (5 bases). V lost 6 bases to trimming and J lost 5 bases, with 11 bases between them. The CDR3 totals 12 residues. Germline assignment: CDR1 SQVTM and CDR2 ANQGSEA. In nucleotides, the CDR3 is TGCAGCGTCCTGACAGAGAACAATGAGCAGTTCTTC. It specifies CSVLTENNEQFF.

The chain couples TRBV28 to TRBJ1-1, with D perhaps matching TRBD1 (5 bases). Germline values: CDR1 MDHEN, CDR2 SYDVKM. The CDR3 is 11 residues long. V lost 7 bases, J lost 5 bases, and 8 bases lay in between. The DNA for the CDR3 is TGTGCCAGCACCCAGGGAACTGAAGCTTTCTTT. Translating gives CASTQGTEAFF.

The chain combines TRBV28 with TRBJ1-2; D might be TRBD1 (5 bases). The length of the CDR3 is 16 residues. V lost 2 bases, J lost 5 bases, and 18 bases lay in between. CDR1 and CDR2 (germline): MDHEN, SYDVKM. CDR3 coding DNA: TGTGCCAGCAGTTTAGGGGGAAAGGGGTTCGGATATGGCTACACCTTC. Amino acid sequence: CASSLGGKGFGYGYTF.

V usage is TRBV10-3 and J usage is TRBJ2-2; a weak D match, TRBD1 (6 bases). The V end lost 8 bases, the J end lost 6 bases, and 13 bases lay between the germline ends. Germline-derived CDR1 and CDR2 are ENHRY and SYGVKD. This CDR3 has 13 residues. The CDR3 bases are TGTGCCATCCCCGGCAGGGGAGCCGGGGAGCTGTTTTTT. This translates into CAIPGRGAGELFF.

V is TRBV28 and J is TRBJ1-4; the D is unclear. This CDR3 is built from 14 residues. V lost 7 bases, J lost 0 bases, and 9 bases lay in between. Germline values: CDR1 MDHEN, CDR2 SYDVKM. CDR3 loop: CASKGAATNEKLFF. The DNA for the CDR3 is TGTGCCAGCAAGGGTGCCGCAACTAATGAAAAACTGTTTTTT.

The chain uses TRBV14 and TRBJ1-5, with 8 bases that match TRBD1. This CDR3 region has 18 residues. V lost 4 bases, J lost 3 bases, and 14 bases stayed unmatched. Germline values: CDR1 SGHDN, CDR2 FVKESK. CDR3 DNA: TGTGCCAGCAGCCTCATCGGCCCATGGGACAGGACCAATCAGCCCCAGCATTTT. Its protein is CASSLIGPWDRTNQPQHF.

The chain recombines TRBV5-1 with TRBJ2-1; D is perhaps TRBD2 (5 bases). The CDR3 loop spans 15 amino acids. Trimming stripped 0 bases from V and 0 bases from J, with 7 bases between. Germline V gene lookup returns CDR1 SGHRS and CDR2 YFSETQ. The CDR3 here is CASSLGGFSYNEQFF. As DNA, the CDR3 is TGCGCCAGCAGCTTGGGCGGGTTCTCCTACAATGAGCAGTTCTTC.

This chain uses TRBV4-3 with TRBJ2-1, with TRBD2 matching 7 bases. Germline values: CDR1 LGHNA, CDR2 YSLEER. The CDR3 consists of 16 residues. With 0 bases clipped from V and 7 bases from J, the junction kept 9 bases outside the gene matches. CDR3 sequence: CASSQDSTGRGNEQFF. Written as DNA, the CDR3 is TGCGCCAGCAGCCAAGACAGTACGGGGAGGGGAAATGAGCAGTTCTTC.

The gene calls are TRBV18 and TRBJ2-3; 7 bases line up with TRBD1. The CDR3 sequence is 14 residues long. Germline CDR1 is KGHSH and CDR2 is LQKENI. Trimming removed 0 bases from V and 5 bases from J; junction bases left unmatched: 2. The CDR3 here is CASSPPDRRDTQYF. CDR3 in DNA: TGTGCCAGCTCACCACCGGACAGGCGAGATACGCAGTATTTT.

The chain is built from TRBV19 and TRBJ2-3; the D is unclear. The germline V and J ends were trimmed by 3 bases and 4 bases, with 8 bases remaining between them. The length of the CDR3 is 13 residues. Per the germline V gene, CDR1 is LNHDA and CDR2 is SQIVND (reference sequence). The CDR3 nucleotides read TGTGCCAGTAGTATCCAAGGATCAGATACGCAGTATTTT. Protein sequence: CASSIQGSDTQYF.

The V gene is TRBV5-6, the J gene TRBJ2-7; the D gene could be TRBD1 or TRBD2 (6 bases each). Trimming stripped 2 bases from V and 4 bases from J, with 16 bases between. CDR1 is SGHDT, CDR2 YYEEEE, per germline. The CDR3 runs 15 residues. The DNA of the CDR3 is TGTGCCAGCAGCTTTGTAGGGCGCGGGACATACGAGCAGTACTTC. Translated, it gives CASSFVGRGTYEQYF.

The chain couples TRBV7-9 to TRBJ1-2, with D unresolved. Trimming stripped 3 bases from V and 3 bases from J, with 17 bases between. This CDR3 is 16 amino acids long. Germline lookup yields CDR1 SEHNR and CDR2 FQNEAQ (reference sequence). Written as DNA, the CDR3 is TGTGCCAGCAGCTTGTGGACGACCAGGTCTCACTATGGCTACACCTTC. This translates into CASSLWTTRSHYGYTF.

The rearrangement joins TRBV27 to TRBJ2-5; maybe TRBD2 (7 bases). The CDR3 is made up of 15 amino acids. The V and J ends lost 5 bases and 3 bases respectively, with 16 bases between them. Germline CDR1 and CDR2: MNHEY and SMNVEV (reference sequence). CDR3 in amino acids: CASSPPGGEEETQYF. DNA for the CDR3: TGTGCCAGCAGTCCGCCGGGGGGCGAGGAAGAGACCCAGTACTTC.

This clone appeared once. The chain joins TRBV30 to TRBJ2-1; D is possibly TRBD1 (6 bases). The CDR3 is 15 amino acids. Germline V CDR1 and CDR2: GTSNPN, SVGIG (reference sequence). The ends were cut back, 3 bases at V and 6 bases at J, with 18 bases in the middle. The CDR3 coding sequence is TGTGCCTGGAGCAGGGGACGGGAACGGGGCAATGAGCAGTTCTTC. It encodes CAWSRGRERGNEQFF.

This chain's CDR3 is CASSYGEDYGYTF. The CDR3 DNA reads as TGTGCCAGCAGTTACGGAGAGGACTATGGCTACACCTTC. This rearrangement joins TRBV6-5 to TRBJ1-2; D uncertain. CDR3 length: 13 residues. The V end was cut by 2 bases, the J end by 3 bases, with 7 bases between. The germline V gene encodes CDR1 MNHEY and CDR2 SVGAGI.

The sample holds a few counts of this clone. V and J are TRBV5-1 and TRBJ1-3, with D perhaps TRBD1 (5 bases). CDR1 is SGHRS and CDR2 is YFSETQ in the germline V gene. Trimming took off 4 bases at V and 1 base at J, with 18 bases between the two ends. This CDR3 region has 17 residues. CDR3 protein: CASSLLGGDWSGNTIYF. CDR3 bases: TGCGCCAGCAGCCTCTTAGGAGGGGACTGGTCTGGAAACACCATATATTTT.

The rearrangement links TRBV18 to TRBJ1-1; D is undetermined. Trimming removed 0 bases at V and 1 base at J, with 3 bases between. Germline V gene lookup returns CDR1 KGHSH and CDR2 LQKENI. There are 13 residues in the CDR3. The CDR3 loop reads CASSPPGNTEAFF. In DNA, the CDR3 is TGTGCCAGCTCACCACCAGGGAACACTGAAGCTTTCTTT.

The chain has TRBV28 and TRBJ1-5; TRBD1 matches 7 bases. V lost 11 bases, J lost 3 bases, and 4 bases stayed unmatched. The CDR3 is 12 amino acids. Germline V gene sequence: CDR1 MDHEN, CDR2 SYDVKM. The CDR3 DNA sequence: TGTGCCGCAGGGGGAAACAATCAGCCCCAGCATTTT. It codes for CAAGGNNQPQHF. Variable domain in full (rest from reference TRBV28 and TRBJ1-5): DVKVTQSSRYLVKRTGEKVFLECVQDMDHENMFWYRQDPGLGLRLIYFSYDVKMKEKGDIPEGYSVSREKKERFSLILESASTNQTSMYLCAAGGNNQPQHFGDGTRLSIL.

The chain links TRBV19 to TRBJ2-5; a possible D gene is TRBD2 (6 bases). The V gene's germline CDR1 is LNHDA and CDR2 SQIVND (reference sequence). The germline V and J ends were trimmed by 4 bases and 5 bases, with 17 bases remaining between them. This CDR3 has 15 amino acids. The CDR3 loop reads CASSTSGTQRETQYF. CDR3 in DNA: TGTGCCAGTAGTACTTCCGGGACTCAACGGGAGACCCAGTACTTC. Drawing the rest from reference TRBV19 and TRBJ2-5, the complete variable domain is DGGITQSPKYLFRKEGQNVTLSCEQNLNHDAMYWYRQDPGQGLRLIYYSQIVNDFQKGDIAEGYSVSREKKESFPLTVTSAQKNPTAFYLCASSTSGTQRETQYFGPGTRLLVL.